Listed below are T cell receptor beta chains from one sample, sequenced in a study of blood T cell repertoires in COVID-19. Only in-frame clones appear in the TCRdb table, and some are missing; sequencing was by immunoSEQ multiplex PCR. The sample yields 150,000 to 200,000 clones, more than 80% seen once. Material: PBMCs or T cells enriched from blood (not recorded which). These receptors were obtained from a man between 45 and 60 years old who had recovered from COVID-19. Both conserved end residues are part of each CDR3. Fields, in order: J gene, V gene, D gene, clone size, CDR3 DNA, CDR3 protein. D genes are given only for firm matches. Only some rows state a clone size, as once, few, many or a class for expanded clones.

>TRBJ1-1|TRBV11-2|NA|NA
TGTGCCAGCAGCTCCTGGGAGGGGAACACTGAAGCTTTCTTT
CASSSWEGNTEAFF
>TRBJ2-7|TRBV4-2|TRBD2|NA
TGTGCCAGCAGCCAAGAGAGGGGAGGGCCCTACGAGCAGTACTTC
CASSQERGGPYEQYF
>TRBJ2-1|TRBV19|TRBD2|NA
TGTGCCAGTAGGCCACCCCGGGACTACTACAATGAGCAGTTCTTC
CASRPPRDYYNEQFF
>TRBJ2-5|TRBV4-1|TRBD1|NA
TGCGCCAGCCAGATGACAGGGACGGAGACCCAGTACTTC
CASQMTGTETQYF
>TRBJ2-1|TRBV14|NA|NA
TGTGCCAGCAGGTCCGGGAATGAGCAGTTCTTC
CASRSGNEQFF
>TRBJ1-1|TRBV2|TRBD1|NA
TGTGCCAGCAGCCGGCAAGTGACAGGGTTGGCTGAAGCTTTCTTT
CASSRQVTGLAEAFF
>TRBJ2-7|TRBV2|NA|NA
TGTGCCAGCACCTGGGTCAGGGGCGAGCAGTACTTC
CASTWVRGEQYF
>TRBJ1-3|TRBV2|NA|NA
TGTGCCAGCAGTGAAGTTCCAGGGGCTGGAAACACCATATATTTT
CASSEVPGAGNTIYF
>TRBJ1-2|TRBV18|TRBD1|NA
TGTGCCAGCTCAGGGGGACAGCTCTATGGCTACACCTTC
CASSGGQLYGYTF
>TRBJ1-2|TRBV29-1|NA|NA
TGCAGCGTTGGCACAGGGTTCAACTATGGCTACACCTTC
CSVGTGFNYGYTF
>TRBJ2-3|TRBV6-2/TRBV6-3|NA|NA
TGTGCCAGCAGTTACGGCTGGGGCCGTGCAGATACGCAGTATTTT
CASSYGWGRADTQYF
>TRBJ2-1|TRBV7-9|NA|NA
TGTGCCAGCAGCTTAATCCGGGGTTACGGTGAGCAGTTCTTC
CASSLIRGYGEQFF
>TRBJ2-7|TRBV2|NA|NA
TGTGCCAGCAGTGCGAACAGACACTCCTACGAGCAGTACTTC
CASSANRHSYEQYF
>TRBJ1-2|TRBV3-1/TRBV3-2|NA|NA
TGTGCCAGCAGCCAAGATAGGCCGGGCTATGGCTACACCTTC
CASSQDRPGYGYTF
>TRBJ2-2|TRBV5-4|NA|NA
TGTGCCAGCAGCTACGACAGACCCACCGGGGAGCTGTTTTTT
CASSYDRPTGELFF
>TRBJ2-3|TRBV5-1|TRBD2|NA
TGCGCCAGCAGTCTAGCGGCGATGAGTTCCACAGATACGCAGTATTTT
CASSLAAMSSTDTQYF
>TRBJ1-1|TRBV21-1|NA|NA
TGTGCCAGCAGCAAAGAGGGGGACACTGAAGCTTTCTTT
CASSKEGDTEAFF
>TRBJ2-1|TRBV2|NA|once
TGTGCCAGCAGGGAGGGTGGCTACAATGAGCAGTTCTTC
CASREGGYNEQFF
>TRBJ1-4|TRBV20-1|NA|NA
TGCAGTGCTAGTGACGGTCCCACTAATGAAAAACTGTTTTTT
CSASDGPTNEKLFF
>TRBJ1-1|TRBV2|NA|NA
TGTGCCAGCAGTGCCGGGAGTTCCACTGAAGCTTTCTTT
CASSAGSSTEAFF
>TRBJ2-5|TRBV7-9|NA|few
TGTGCCAGCCGCCGGGACACCCAAGAGACCCAGTACTTC
CASRRDTQETQYF
>TRBJ1-1|TRBV6-5|NA|NA
TGTGCCAGCAGTTACTCGAGAGGGATGAACACTGAAGCTTTCTTT
CASSYSRGMNTEAFF
>TRBJ2-7|TRBV28|TRBD2|NA
TGTGCCAGCTTCACTAGCGGCTACGAGCAGTACTTC
CASFTSGYEQYF
>TRBJ2-7|TRBV29-1|NA|few
TGCAGCGTTGAGATGACAGGCTCCTACGAGCAGTACTTC
CSVEMTGSYEQYF